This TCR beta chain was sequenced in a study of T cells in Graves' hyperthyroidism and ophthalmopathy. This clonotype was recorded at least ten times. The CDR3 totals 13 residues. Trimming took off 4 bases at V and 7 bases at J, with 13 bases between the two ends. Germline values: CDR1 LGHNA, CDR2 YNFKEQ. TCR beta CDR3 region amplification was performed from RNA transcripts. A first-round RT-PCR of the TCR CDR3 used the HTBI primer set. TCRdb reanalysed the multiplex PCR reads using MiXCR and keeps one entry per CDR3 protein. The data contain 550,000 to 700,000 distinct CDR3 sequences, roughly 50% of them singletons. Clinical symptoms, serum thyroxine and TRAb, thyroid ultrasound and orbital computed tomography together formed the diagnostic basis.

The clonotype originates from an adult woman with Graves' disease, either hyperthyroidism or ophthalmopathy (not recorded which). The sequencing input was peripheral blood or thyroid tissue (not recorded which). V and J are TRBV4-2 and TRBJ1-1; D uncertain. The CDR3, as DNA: TGTGCCAGCAGCCGACGGGAGGATGTTGAAGCTTTCTTT. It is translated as CASSRREDVEAFF.